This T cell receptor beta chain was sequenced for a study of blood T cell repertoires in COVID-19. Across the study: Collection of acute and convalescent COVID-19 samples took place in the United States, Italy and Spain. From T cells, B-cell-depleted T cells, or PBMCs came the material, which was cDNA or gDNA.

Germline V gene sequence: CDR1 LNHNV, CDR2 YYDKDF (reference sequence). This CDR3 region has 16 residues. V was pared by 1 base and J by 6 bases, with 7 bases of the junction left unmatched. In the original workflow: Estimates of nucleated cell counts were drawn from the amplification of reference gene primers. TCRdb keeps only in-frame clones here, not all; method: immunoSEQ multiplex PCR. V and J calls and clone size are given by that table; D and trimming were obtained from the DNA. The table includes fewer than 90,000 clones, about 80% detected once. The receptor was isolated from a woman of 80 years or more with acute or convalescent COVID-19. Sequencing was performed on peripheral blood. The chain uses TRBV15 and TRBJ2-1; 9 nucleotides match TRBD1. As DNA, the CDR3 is TGTGCCACCAGCAGAGTTGGGGGGACAGGGATCAATGAGCAGTTCTTC. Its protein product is CATSRVGGTGINEQFF.